These T cell receptor beta chains were read from a single sample in a study of chemoradiotherapy in HPV16-positive cancers. Data came from immunoSEQ multiplex PCR; TCRdb stores just in-frame clones and leaves some out. The sample contains 45,000 to 60,000 clones, about 92% of which appear only once. Sequenced material: blood, taken from a patient who underwent chemoradiotherapy. The receptor source for this set is a human donor with HPV-associated anogenital cancer. The CDR3 runs from the conserved cysteine through the conserved F or W. D genes are given only for firm matches. Expanded clones are given a class, and other clones once, few, many or no size at all.

abundance	d_gene	v_gene	j_gene	CDR3aa	CDR3nt
NA	NA	TRBV7-9	TRBJ1-5	CASSKGGPSQPQHF	TGTGCCAGCAGCAAAGGGGGGCCGAGTCAGCCCCAGCATTTT
NA	NA	TRBV7-2	TRBJ2-7	CASSLAPRKSPYEQYF	TGTGCCAGCAGCTTAGCGCCAAGGAAGTCCCCCTACGAGCAGTACTTC
NA	NA	TRBV15	TRBJ2-1	CATRPTAGSTYNEQFF	TGTGCCACCAGGCCCACGGCCGGGTCTACCTACAATGAGCAGTTCTTC
NA	TRBD2	TRBV7-2	TRBJ2-7	CASSLREGGYEQYF	TGTGCCAGCAGCCTAAGGGAGGGCGGCTACGAGCAGTACTTC
NA	TRBD1	TRBV7-9	TRBJ1-1	CASPPGTGDLNTEAFF	TGTGCCAGCCCCCCGGGGACAGGTGACCTGAACACTGAAGCTTTCTTT
NA	NA	TRBV6-1	TRBJ2-1	CASSVVRGLGEQFF	TGTGCCAGCAGTGTCGTCAGGGGTTTAGGTGAGCAGTTCTTC
NA	NA	TRBV7-2	TRBJ1-1	CASSPPGTLTGEAFF	TGTGCCAGCAGCCCTCCCGGGACCCTGACTGGTGAAGCTTTCTTT
NA	TRBD2	TRBV2	TRBJ2-1	CASKGGSGPYNEQFF	TGTGCCAGCAAGGGCGGGAGTGGGCCCTACAATGAGCAGTTCTTC
NA	TRBD1	TRBV7-8	TRBJ1-1	CASSLGTGYTEAFF	TGTGCCAGCAGCTTAGGGACAGGATATACTGAAGCTTTCTTT
few	NA	TRBV13	TRBJ1-5	CASSFGTLDQPQHF	TGTGCCAGCAGCTTCGGGACTCTAGATCAGCCCCAGCATTTT
NA	TRBD2	TRBV5-1	TRBJ2-1	CASSLGLAANNEQFF	TGCGCCAGCAGCTTGGGACTAGCGGCTAACAATGAGCAGTTCTTC
NA	TRBD2	TRBV14	TRBJ2-3	CASSQLLAVDTQYF	TGTGCCAGCAGCCAACTACTAGCGGTAGATACGCAGTATTTT
once	NA	TRBV5-5	TRBJ2-5	CASSLLQSGETQYF	TGTGCCAGCAGCTTGCTTCAGTCCGGGGAGACCCAGTACTTC
NA	NA	TRBV9	TRBJ1-3	CASSLRGGDSGNTIYF	TGTGCCAGCAGCCTGAGGGGGGGTGATTCAGGAAACACCATATATTTT
NA	NA	TRBV6-6	TRBJ2-2	CASSYSGEHGELFF	TGTGCCAGCAGTTATTCAGGGGAACACGGGGAGCTGTTTTTT
NA	TRBD1	TRBV9	TRBJ1-3	CASRLGQGEDTIYF	TGTGCCAGCAGATTGGGACAGGGGGAAGACACCATATATTTT
NA	TRBD1	TRBV7-9	TRBJ1-1	CASSLGQAFREAFF	TGTGCCAGCAGCCTCGGACAGGCCTTTAGAGAAGCTTTCTTT
NA	TRBD2	TRBV5-1	TRBJ2-5	CASSTGTSGGMETQYF	TGCGCCAGCAGCACCGGGACTAGCGGGGGGATGGAGACCCAGTACTTC
NA	TRBD1	TRBV7-9	TRBJ2-2	CASSLGTGRDTGELFF	TGTGCCAGCAGCTTAGGGACAGGGCGGGACACCGGGGAGCTGTTTTTT
NA	NA	TRBV4-3	TRBJ1-5	CASSQNKAGNQPQHF	TGCGCCAGCAGCCAAAATAAAGCGGGGAACCAGCCCCAGCATTTT
NA	NA	TRBV7-2	TRBJ2-5	CASSSWTHQETQYF	TGTGCCAGCAGCTCCTGGACACACCAAGAGACCCAGTACTTC
NA	NA	TRBV7-6	TRBJ2-1	CASSLDQGRQFF	TGTGCCAGCAGCTTAGATCAAGGCAGGCAGTTCTTC
few	TRBD2	TRBV7-6	TRBJ2-3	CASSLDRAGADTQYF	TGTGCCAGCAGCTTAGATAGGGCGGGAGCAGATACGCAGTATTTT